A selection of T cell receptor beta chains follows, all from one sample in a study of blood T cell repertoires in COVID-19. Here immunoSEQ multiplex PCR was the method, and the copy in TCRdb shows in-frame clones only, minus some. This table holds roughly 100,000 clones, approximately 84% found once. Sequencing was performed on peripheral blood. The receptor source for this set is a human donor in a cohort sampled during active COVID-19. Both conserved end residues are part of each CDR3. The D gene is left open where the match is weak. The size field is filled for only some rows; it gives once, few, many or a size class.

TRBJ2-3,few,TRBV5-8,TRBD2,TGTGCCAGCAGCTCCCAAACTAGCGTTGATACGCAGTATTTT,CASSSQTSVDTQYF
TRBJ1-2,NA,TRBV14,NA,TGTGCCAGCAGCCAAACCTCAGGGGACTATGGCTACACCTTC,CASSQTSGDYGYTF
TRBJ1-4,NA,TRBV28,TRBD1,TGTGCCAGCAGTCGACCAGGGGGCCTTAATGAAAAACTGTTTTTT,CASSRPGGLNEKLFF
TRBJ1-1,NA,TRBV7-2,NA,TGTGCCAGCAGCTTAGGTCCAGATTACACTGAAGCTTTCTTT,CASSLGPDYTEAFF
TRBJ2-3,NA,TRBV4-1,NA,TGCGCCAGCAGCCAAGATATCCCCACCCCTGCGGATACGCAGTATTTT,CASSQDIPTPADTQYF
TRBJ2-7,few,TRBV5-1,TRBD2,TGCGCCAGCAGCTTGGTAGTAGCGGGGACCTACGAGCAGTACTTC,CASSLVVAGTYEQYF
TRBJ1-2,NA,TRBV28,NA,TGTGCCAGCAGGGCGGTCGGCCCCCTTGACTACACCTTC,CASRAVGPLDYTF
TRBJ2-5,NA,TRBV7-2,TRBD2,TGTGCCAGCAGCTCCGACCCCGGGACTACCGAGACCCAGTACTTC,CASSSDPGTTETQYF
TRBJ2-3,NA,TRBV11-2,TRBD2,TGTGCCAGCAGCTTAGCCCTAGCGGGGGTAGATACGCAGTATTTT,CASSLALAGVDTQYF
TRBJ1-2,NA,TRBV19,NA,TGTGCCAGTAGCCTGACGGCGGGGGGCTACACCTTC,CASSLTAGGYTF
TRBJ2-5,few,TRBV19,NA,TGTGCCAGTAGTAATTCTAGAGGAGAGACCCAGTACTTC,CASSNSRGETQYF
TRBJ2-1,NA,TRBV7-2,TRBD2,TGTGCCAGCAGTCAAACTAGCGGGGTTTACAATGAGCAGTTCTTC,CASSQTSGVYNEQFF
TRBJ2-3,NA,TRBV28,TRBD2,TGTGCCAGCAGTTCCCGGACTAGATCGGTAACAGATACGCAGTATTTT,CASSSRTRSVTDTQYF
TRBJ1-5,NA,TRBV11-1,NA,TGTGCCAGCAGCTTAGGGGGCGGTCAGCCCCAGCATTTT,CASSLGGGQPQHF
TRBJ2-1,NA,TRBV7-2,NA,TGTGCCAGCAGCTTAGACCGCAGCTCCTACAATGAGCAGTTCTTC,CASSLDRSSYNEQFF
TRBJ1-4,NA,TRBV3-1/TRBV3-2,NA,TGTGCCAGCACCCATCAGGGTTGGGAAAAACTGTTTTTT,CASTHQGWEKLFF
TRBJ1-2,NA,TRBV27,TRBD1,TGTGCCACTCGGGACAGGGCCCTTGCTGACTATGGCTACACCTTC,CATRDRALADYGYTF
TRBJ2-7,NA,TRBV24-1,NA,TGTGCCACCAGTGATCCACAAACCTACGAGCAGTACTTC,CATSDPQTYEQYF
TRBJ2-1,NA,TRBV11-2,TRBD2,TGTGCCAGCAGCTCCAGGGGCGGGAGGGGCTACAATGAGCAGTTCTTC,CASSSRGGRGYNEQFF
TRBJ2-1,NA,TRBV7-9,NA,TGTGCCAGCAGCTTAGCGTCCCGCAATGAGCAGTTCTTC,CASSLASRNEQFF